This entry lists 20 T cell receptor beta chains sequenced from one sample in a study of OX40 agonist ivuxolimab in advanced cancers. Here immunoSEQ multiplex PCR was the method, and the copy in TCRdb shows in-frame clones only, minus some. There are 25,000 or so clones in the sample; around 84% occur only once, and 14% lies in the top ten. The starting material was CD4+ or CD8+ T cells sorted from blood, obtained in a trial of the OX40 agonist ivuxolimab. Receptor source: an adult with an advanced solid tumor such as melanoma, head and neck, liver or kidney cancer.

This clone was recorded once. The chain joins TRBV28 to TRBJ1-2, with D perhaps TRBD1 (6 bases). V lost 2 bases and J lost 8, with 12 bases in between. CDR1 and CDR2 (germline): MDHEN, SYDVKM. This CDR3 comprises 13 residues. Here the CDR3 reads CASSLRGGQGYTF. The CDR3 DNA follows: TGTGCCAGCAGTTTAAGGGGGGGTCAGGGCTACACCTTC.

J is TRBJ1-1 and V is TRBV5-1; 7 nucleotides match TRBD1. CDR1 SGHRS and CDR2 YFSETQ come from the germline V gene. The trim removed 3 bases at V and 1 base at J, leaving 3 bases unmatched. The CDR3 length is 14 residues. DNA of the CDR3: TGCGCCAGCAGCTGGAGGACAGGGAACACTGAAGCTTTCTTT. This encodes CASSWRTGNTEAFF.

The chain carries TRBV7-6 and TRBJ2-2, with D possibly being TRBD1 (5 bases). Deletions cut 5 bases from V and 5 bases from J, with 18 bases between. Per germline, CDR1 SGHVS and CDR2 FNYEAQ. The CDR3 is made up of 16 amino acids. CDR3 in amino acids: CASSPGLGRGTGELFF. CDR3 bases: TGTGCCAGCAGCCCCGGCTTGGGGCGCGGAACCGGGGAGCTGTTTTTT.

The count of this clone is one. This rearrangement joins TRBV19 to TRBJ1-1; TRBD1 might be the D (5 bases). The V gene lost 1 base and the J gene lost 3 bases, with 12 bases spanning the gap. The germline gives CDR1 LNHDA, CDR2 SQIVND (reference sequence). This CDR3 region has 15 residues. The CDR3 loop reads CASSIVPGSDTEAFF. The CDR3 bases are TGTGCCAGTAGTATAGTTCCAGGGAGCGACACTGAAGCTTTCTTT.

The V call is TRBV27, the J call TRBJ1-1; D is unclear. CDR1 and CDR2 (germline): MNHEY, SMNVEV (reference sequence). With 4 bases removed from V and 5 bases from J, the gap between germline ends came to 5 bases. The CDR3 is made up of 11 amino acids. The CDR3 spells CASSSRTEAFF. The CDR3 coding sequence is TGTGCCAGCAGTTCGAGGACTGAAGCTTTCTTT.

V usage is TRBV27 and J usage is TRBJ2-1, with a possible D match to TRBD1 (6 bases). From germline, CDR1 is MNHEY and CDR2 SMNVEV (reference sequence). Deletions cut 3 bases from V and 5 bases from J, with 11 bases between. The CDR3 covers 14 residues. In DNA, the CDR3 is TGTGCCAGCAGTTTTCCGGGACACAACAATGAGCAGTTCTTC. Amino acid sequence: CASSFPGHNNEQFF.

The chain is built from TRBV29-1 and TRBJ1-2; 8 bases fit TRBD1. CDR3 length: 12 residues. Germline V gene data show CDR1 as SQVTM and CDR2 as ANQGSEA. Trimming removed 3 bases from V and 10 bases from J; junction bases left unmatched: 7. The DNA for the CDR3 is TGCAGCGTTGACGGCAGGGGGCACAACTACACCTTC. Translating gives CSVDGRGHNYTF.

V usage is TRBV4-1 and J usage is TRBJ2-7; 12 nucleotides agree with TRBD1. V lost 0 bases and J lost 5; bases outside the gene matches: 2. The CDR3 consists of 15 residues. Per the germline V gene, CDR1 is MGHRA and CDR2 is YSYEKL. The CDR3 loop reads CASSQEGTGGNEQYF. In nucleotides, the CDR3 is TGCGCCAGCAGCCAAGAGGGGACAGGGGGCAACGAGCAGTACTTC.

The chain is built from TRBV9 and TRBJ2-5, with TRBD1 matching 9 bases. The CDR3 totals 15 residues. Germline V gives CDR1 SGDLS, CDR2 YYNGEE. J was trimmed by 2 bases and V by 4 bases; bases with no gene match: 6. The CDR3 here is CASSYGQGPQETQYF. The CDR3 DNA is TGTGCCAGCAGCTACGGACAGGGGCCACAAGAGACCCAGTACTTC.

This clone was counted a few times. The genes are TRBV4-3 and TRBJ1-5; no firm D call. Germline CDR1 reads LGHNA; CDR2 reads YSLEER. The CDR3 has 13 residues. V was pared by 0 bases and J by 7 bases, with 7 bases between. The CDR3 bases are TGCGCCAGCAGCCAAGATCAGCGGCAGCCCCAGCATTTT. Protein sequence: CASSQDQRQPQHF.

The CDR3 nucleotides read TGTGCCTGGGACAGGGTAGTTTATCAGCCCCAGCATTTT. This gives the protein CAWDRVVYQPQHF. This chain links TRBV30 with TRBJ1-5; 7 bases match TRBD1. With V trimmed by 5 bases and J by 5 bases, 6 bases remained unmatched. This CDR3 is built from 13 residues. Germline CDR1 and CDR2: GTSNPN and SVGIG (reference sequence).

CDR3 protein: CARPPLLHIHHNSPLHF. The DNA for the CDR3 is TGTGCCAGGCCGCCATTGCTACACATACATCATAATTCACCCCTCCACTTT. This chain uses TRBV21-1 with TRBJ1-6. TRBV21-1 is tagged as a pseudogene. The CDR3 is made up of 17 amino acids.

This clone was counted a few times. The V and J genes are TRBV2 and TRBJ2-1; D unresolved. The length of the CDR3 is 13 residues. The germline gives CDR1 SNHLY, CDR2 FYNNEI. Trimming removed 11 bases from V and 6 bases from J, with 17 bases in between. The CDR3 loop reads CAPMVEIRNEQFF. The CDR3 DNA reads TGTGCCCCCATGGTAGAAATTCGCAATGAGCAGTTCTTC.

As DNA, the CDR3 is TGCGCCAGCAGCCAAGATATAGCGGGGGCCACCGCAACAGATACGCAGTATTTT. Its translation is CASSQDIAGATATDTQYF. This rearrangement joins TRBV4-3 to TRBJ2-3; 9 nucleotides align to TRBD2. The CDR3 covers 18 residues. From germline, CDR1 is LGHNA and CDR2 YSLEER. Trimming removed 0 bases from V and 3 bases from J; junction bases left unmatched: 10.

The J gene is TRBJ1-6, the V gene TRBV6-6; no firm D call. V shed 2 bases and J shed 7 bases, with 9 bases lying between them. The CDR3 extends over 14 amino acids. Germline loops: CDR1 MNHNY, CDR2 SVGAGI (reference sequence). The CDR3 DNA is TGTGCCAGCAGTTACGATGGGGAAAATTCACCCCTCCACTTT. Translation: CASSYDGENSPLHF.

With respect to this clone: An end of the junction differs from the germline gene, which may be a read error. The chain links TRBV10-1 to TRBJ2-3, with D uncertain. The CDR3 is 13 residues long. In germline, CDR1 is WNHNN, CDR2 SYGVQD (reference sequence). CDR3 region: CASTEDSTDTQYF. The DNA of the CDR3 is TGCGCCAGCACTGAGGACAGCACAGATACGCAGTATTTT.

This chain connects TRBV9 to TRBJ2-5, with 9 bases aligning to TRBD2. The CDR3 is 15 amino acids. V dropped 0 bases and J dropped 5; count of bases not matched to a gene: 5. Germline V CDR1 and CDR2: SGDLS, YYNGEE. The CDR3 DNA is TGTGCCAGCAGCGTAGGGGGGACTAGCAGGGAGACCCAGTACTTC. Protein: CASSVGGTSRETQYF.

Concerning this clone: Within the sample, other DNA sequences also encode this same CDR3. J is TRBJ1-5 and V is TRBV7-6; no clear D. CDR3 length equals 16 residues. The germline V and J ends were trimmed by 3 bases and 4 bases, with 16 bases remaining between them. Germline CDR1 is SGHVS and CDR2 is FNYEAQ. CDR3 protein: CASSLGGGPSNQPQHF. The CDR3 DNA sequence: TGTGCCAGCAGCTTGGGCGGAGGGCCGTCAAATCAGCCCCAGCATTTT. The whole variable domain, remainder taken from reference TRBV7-6 and TRBJ1-5, is GAGVSQSPRYKVTKRGQDVALRCDPISGHVSLYWYRQALGQGPEFLTYFNYEAQQDKSGLPNDRFSAERPEGSISTLTIQRTEQRDSAMYRCASSLGGGPSNQPQHFGDGTRLSIL.

V is TRBV9 and J is TRBJ1-2; TRBD1 might be the D (5 bases). CDR1 and CDR2 (germline): SGDLS, YYNGEE. The CDR3 has 14 amino acids. Between the trimmed V and J ends, which lost 4 bases and 8 bases, there was a span of 18 bases. The CDR3 DNA reads TGTGCCAGCAGCCAATTGGGGGGTTGGGAAGGCTACACCTTC. Translated, it gives CASSQLGGWEGYTF.

The rearrangement joins TRBV7-6 to TRBJ2-1, with a weak D call TRBD1 (5 bases). Germline V CDR1 and CDR2: SGHVS, FNYEAQ. This CDR3 spans 14 amino acids. Trimming pared 0 bases from V and 7 bases from J, leaving 10 bases between. In DNA, the CDR3 is TGTGCCAGCAGCTTAGCGGTCAGGGTAAATGAGCAGTTCTTC. It specifies CASSLAVRVNEQFF.